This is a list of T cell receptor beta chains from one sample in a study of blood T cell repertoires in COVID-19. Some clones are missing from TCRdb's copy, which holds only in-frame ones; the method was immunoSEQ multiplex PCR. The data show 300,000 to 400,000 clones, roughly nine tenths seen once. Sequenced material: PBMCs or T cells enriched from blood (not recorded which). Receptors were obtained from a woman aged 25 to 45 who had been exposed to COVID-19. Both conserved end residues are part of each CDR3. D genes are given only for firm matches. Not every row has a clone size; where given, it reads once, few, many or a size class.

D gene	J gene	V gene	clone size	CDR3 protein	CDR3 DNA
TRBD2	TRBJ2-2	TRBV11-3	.	CASSLDGLAANTGELFF	TGTGCCAGCAGCTTAGATGGGCTAGCGGCGAACACCGGGGAGCTGTTTTTT
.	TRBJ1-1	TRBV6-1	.	CASSEQGNYREAFF	TGTGCCAGCAGTGAACAAGGAAATTACAGAGAAGCTTTCTTT
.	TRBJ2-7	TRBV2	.	CASRDKGGAYEQYF	TGTGCCAGCAGGGACAAAGGGGGGGCCTACGAGCAGTACTTC
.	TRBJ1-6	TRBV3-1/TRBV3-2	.	CASSYNLGANSPLHF	TGTGCCAGCAGCTATAATCTAGGGGCGAATTCACCCCTCCACTTT
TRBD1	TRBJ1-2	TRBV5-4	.	CASSTGTGRKVYDGYTF	TGTGCCAGCAGCACGGGGACAGGGAGGAAGGTATATGATGGCTACACCTTC
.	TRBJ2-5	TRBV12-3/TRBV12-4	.	CASSLGAVETQYF	TGTGCCAGCAGCCTAGGGGCGGTGGAGACCCAGTACTTC
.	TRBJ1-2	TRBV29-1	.	CSAVAPSGYGYTF	TGCAGCGCCGTCGCGCCGTCGGGCTATGGCTACACCTTC
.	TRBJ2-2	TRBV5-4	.	CASSSLTGNTGELFF	TGTGCCAGCAGCTCCTTAACAGGGAACACCGGGGAGCTGTTTTTT
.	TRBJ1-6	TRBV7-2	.	CASTAGLGVHSLHF	TGTGCCAGCACCGCGGGGCTAGGGGTTCACTCCCTCCACTTT
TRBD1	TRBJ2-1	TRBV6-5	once	CASTPHRGSYNEQFF	TGTGCCAGCACCCCCCACAGGGGATCCTACAATGAGCAGTTCTTC
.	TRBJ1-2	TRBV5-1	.	CASSLDLGGSYTF	TGCGCCAGCAGCTTGGATCTGGGGGGGAGCTACACCTTC
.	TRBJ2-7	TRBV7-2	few	CASSFSGAISYEQYF	TGTGCCAGCAGCTTTAGCGGTGCGATCTCCTACGAGCAGTACTTC
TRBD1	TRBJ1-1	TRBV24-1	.	CATSEPQGAAFF	TGTGCCACCAGTGAGCCCCAGGGGGCCGCTTTCTTT
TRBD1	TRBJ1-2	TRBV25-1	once	CASSPSGQGRTYGYTF	TGTGCCAGCAGTCCCTCCGGACAGGGGCGAACCTATGGCTACACCTTC
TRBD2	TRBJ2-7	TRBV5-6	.	CASSLRLAGREGQYF	TGTGCCAGCAGCCTCAGACTAGCGGGGCGAGAGGGGCAGTACTTC
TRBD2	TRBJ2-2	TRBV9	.	CASSVGLAGVNTGELFF	TGTGCCAGCAGCGTTGGACTAGCGGGGGTGAACACCGGGGAGCTGTTTTTT
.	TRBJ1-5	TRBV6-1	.	CASSEQGGIGNQPQHF	TGTGCCAGCAGTGAACAGGGCGGGATAGGGAATCAGCCCCAGCATTTT
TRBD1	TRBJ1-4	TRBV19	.	CASSPWTGENEKLFF	TGTGCCAGTAGTCCGTGGACAGGGGAGAATGAAAAACTGTTTTTT
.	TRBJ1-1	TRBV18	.	CASNMYGVPNTEAFF	TGTGCCAGCAATATGTACGGGGTCCCGAACACTGAAGCTTTCTTT
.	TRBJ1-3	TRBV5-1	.	CASSSLGGGGGNTIYF	TGCGCCAGCAGCTCCCTGGGGGGAGGAGGAGGAAACACCATATATTTT
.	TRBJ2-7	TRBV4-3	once	CASSPELKGSNYEQYF	TGCGCCAGCAGCCCTGAACTTAAGGGGTCTAACTACGAGCAGTACTTC
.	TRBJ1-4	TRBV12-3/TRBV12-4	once	CASSLRQEKLFF	TGTGCCAGCAGTTTAAGACAGGAAAAACTGTTTTTT
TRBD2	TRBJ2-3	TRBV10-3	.	CAIRTSGGFTDTQYF	TGTGCCATCAGGACTAGCGGGGGCTTCACAGATACGCAGTATTTT
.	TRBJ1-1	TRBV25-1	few	CASTRDTEAFF	TGTGCCAGCACCAGGGACACTGAAGCTTTCTTT
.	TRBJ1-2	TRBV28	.	CASSIPRDIPAPSF	TGTGCCAGCAGTATCCCCCGGGACATACCTGCCCCTTCCTTC
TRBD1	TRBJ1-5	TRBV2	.	CASTPHRGHNQPQHF	TGTGCCAGCACCCCCCACAGGGGGCACAATCAGCCCCAGCATTTT